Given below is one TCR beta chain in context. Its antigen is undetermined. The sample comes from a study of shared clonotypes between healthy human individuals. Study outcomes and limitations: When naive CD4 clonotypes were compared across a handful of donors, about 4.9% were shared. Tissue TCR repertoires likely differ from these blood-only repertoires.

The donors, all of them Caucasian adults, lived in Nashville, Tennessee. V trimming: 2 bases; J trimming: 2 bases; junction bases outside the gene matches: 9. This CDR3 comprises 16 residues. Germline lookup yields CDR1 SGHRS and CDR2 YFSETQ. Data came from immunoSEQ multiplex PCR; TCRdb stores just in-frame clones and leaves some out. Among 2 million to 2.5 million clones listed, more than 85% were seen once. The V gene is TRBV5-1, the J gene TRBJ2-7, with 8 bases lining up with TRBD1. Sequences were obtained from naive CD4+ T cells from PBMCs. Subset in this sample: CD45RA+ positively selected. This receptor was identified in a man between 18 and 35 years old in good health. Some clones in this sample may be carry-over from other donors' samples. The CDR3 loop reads CASSFPPGQGTYEQYF. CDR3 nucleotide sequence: TGCGCCAGCAGCTTCCCTCCCGGACAGGGTACCTACGAGCAGTACTTC.